This T cell receptor beta chain was profiled in a study of shared clonotypes between healthy human individuals. Each subset's genomic DNA was shared equally among a number of immunoSEQ plates. Profiled with immunoSEQ multiplex PCR; TCRdb holds only in-frame clones, not every one. The sample holds 530,000 or so clones; 60% to 80% are singletons and the top ten take 12%. Donors comprised only Caucasian adults living in Nashville, Tennessee. This CDR3 comprises 14 residues. V shed 3 bases and J 5 bases; nucleotides not matched to a gene: 5. CDR1 and CDR2 (germline): SGHRS, YFSETQ. The rearrangement joins TRBV5-1 to TRBJ2-3; 8 nucleotides match TRBD1. The TCR sequence derives from a woman aged 40-49 years in good health. Some clones in this sample may be carry-over from other donors' samples. Material: PBMCs. CDR3 sequence: CASSSRTGIDTQYF. CDR3 bases: TGCGCCAGCAGCTCAAGGACAGGGATAGATACGCAGTATTTT.